This T cell receptor (beta chain) stems from a study of cytomegalovirus exposure and HLA in healthy donors. Looked up from germline, CDR1 is SGDLS and CDR2 is YYNGEE. V dropped 0 bases and J dropped 6; count of bases not matched to a gene: 6. The CDR3 loop spans 16 amino acids. It was with 60 Vbeta and 13 Jbeta primers that the PCR ran. Authors' processing steps: An analysis that came later counted roughly 87 million unique TCR beta chains, approximately 12 million shared. Clones were sequenced by immunoSEQ multiplex PCR, and TCRdb holds only the in-frame ones, with some missing. V and J calls and clone size are those listed in that table; D and trimming were worked out from the DNA. This table has 85,000 to 120,000 clones, 75% appearing once.

Material for sequencing was PBMCs. The TCR originated in a male donor in good health and CMV-seropositive. The chain couples TRBV9 to TRBJ2-1; 10 nucleotides line up with TRBD2. This chain's CDR3 is CASSVEVAGGLNEQFF. DNA for the CDR3: TGTGCCAGCAGCGTAGAGGTAGCGGGAGGTCTCAATGAGCAGTTCTTC.